This T cell receptor (beta chain) was identified in a study of blood T cells in healthy people across ages. Using a J-beta primer mix together with a sample-barcoded 5' primer, a second PCR was run for about 6 to 11 cycles. Each cDNA was tagged by a template-switch adaptor containing 12 random nucleotides. TCRdb reprocessed the 5' RACE reads via MiXCR and lists one record per CDR3 protein. The table has approximately 680,000 distinct CDR3 sequences, 32% seen once. V was clipped by 1 base and J by 6 bases, with 18 bases between them. Germline-derived CDR1 and CDR2 are SEHNR and FQNEAQ (reference sequence). The length of the CDR3 is 16 residues.

The gene calls are TRBV7-9 and TRBJ2-5, with D possibly being TRBD2 (5 bases). The source is a woman older than 75 in good health. Sequences were obtained from blood. CDR3 residues: CASSLGDEGIMKTQYF. CDR3 DNA sequence: TGTGCCAGCAGCTTAGGCGACGAGGGAATAATGAAGACCCAGTACTTC.